The 26 T cell receptor beta chains below were found in one sample sequenced in a study of cytomegalovirus exposure and HLA in healthy donors. 60 Vbeta and 13 Jbeta primers were used in PCR. The method was immunoSEQ multiplex PCR; TCRdb's version includes in-frame clones alone and lacks a portion of them. The sample consists of 150,000 to 200,000 clones, approximately 70% of them appearing once. Sample: PBMCs. The source of these receptors is a man in his forties or fifties in good health and CMV-seropositive.

The chain employs TRBV7-9 and TRBJ2-7, with 7 positions matching TRBD1. Trimming took 0 bases from V and 0 from J; bases not matched to a gene: 8. Germline V lookup: CDR1 SEHNR, CDR2 FQNEAQ (reference sequence). The CDR3 extends over 17 amino acids. DNA of the CDR3: TGTGCCAGCAGCTTAGCTAGGGGACAGACCCGCTCCTACGAGCAGTACTTC. This translates into CASSLARGQTRSYEQYF.

The gene calls are TRBV11-2 and TRBJ1-4, with D unclear. The germline V gene has CDR1 SGHAT and CDR2 FQNNGV. V was pared by 5 bases and J by 0 bases, with 10 bases between. CDR3 length equals 15 residues. The CDR3 is CASSLQQTTNEKLFF. CDR3 DNA sequence: TGTGCCAGCAGCCTACAGCAGACAACTAATGAAAAACTGTTTTTT.

The chain carries TRBV9 and TRBJ1-1; TRBD1 agrees at 7 bases. V was pared by 0 bases and J by 1 base, with 6 bases of the junction left unmatched. Germline CDR1 SGDLS, CDR2 YYNGEE. The CDR3 runs to 16 residues. The CDR3 region has the DNA TGTGCCAGCAGCGTAGGAATGCAGGGGGGGAACACTGAAGCTTTCTTT. Amino acid sequence: CASSVGMQGGNTEAFF.

The chain couples TRBV19 to TRBJ1-4; D unclear. This CDR3 has 15 residues. In germline, CDR1 is LNHDA, CDR2 SQIVND (reference sequence). Between the trimmed V and J ends, which lost 3 bases and 7 bases, there was a span of 15 bases. The CDR3 spells CASSILLGRGEKLFF. CDR3 bases: TGTGCCAGTAGTATCCTCCTCGGGCGGGGTGAAAAACTGTTTTTT.

V usage is TRBV19 and J usage is TRBJ1-4; D gene uncertain. This CDR3 has 17 amino acids. V was trimmed by 1 base and J by 1 base, leaving 13 bases between them. The V gene's germline CDR1 is LNHDA and CDR2 SQIVND (reference sequence). The CDR3 DNA follows: TGTGCCAGTAGTATAGTTGAGAGACTAGGAACTAATGAAAAACTGTTTTTT. This sequence encodes CASSIVERLGTNEKLFF. The entire variable domain, with the rest obtained from reference TRBV19 and TRBJ1-4, is as follows: DGGITQSPKYLFRKEGQNVTLSCEQNLNHDAMYWYRQDPGQGLRLIYYSQIVNDFQKGDIAEGYSVSREKKESFPLTVTSAQKNPTAFYLCASSIVERLGTNEKLFFGSGTQLSVL.

The gene calls are TRBV5-1 and TRBJ1-5, with 8 bases lining up with TRBD1. V dropped 4 bases and J dropped 7; count of bases not matched to a gene: 10. Germline V gene lookup returns CDR1 SGHRS and CDR2 YFSETQ. The CDR3 covers 15 residues. This chain's CDR3 is CASSLGTGGSQPQHF. For the CDR3, the DNA is TGCGCCAGCAGCCTCGGGACAGGCGGCAGCCAGCCCCAGCATTTT.

The chain recombines TRBV5-1 with TRBJ2-2; a possible D gene is TRBD2 (6 bases). Germline V gene lookup returns CDR1 SGHRS and CDR2 YFSETQ. This CDR3 has 15 residues. Trimming stripped 7 bases from V and 4 bases from J, with 17 bases between. DNA of the CDR3: TGCGCCAGCGGACGTCTCGGGACTTCCACCGGGGAGCTGTTTTTT. It codes for CASGRLGTSTGELFF. The full variable domain, with the rest looked up from reference TRBV5-1 and TRBJ2-2, is KAGVTQTPRYLIKTRGQQVTLSCSPISGHRSVSWYQQTPGQGLQFLFEYFSETQRNKGNFPGRFSGRQFSNSRSEMNVSTLELGDSALYLCASGRLGTSTGELFFGEGSRLTVL.

The chain employs TRBV19 and TRBJ2-2, with 7 bases matching TRBD1. CDR1 is LNHDA, CDR2 SQIVND, per germline (reference sequence). V shed 6 bases, J shed 7 bases, and the junction held 8 bases outside the gene matches. The CDR3 length is 14 residues. The CDR3, as DNA: TGTGCCAGTAGCCCCTCAGGGACAGTCGGGGAGCTGTTTTTT. It specifies CASSPSGTVGELFF.

In nucleotides, the CDR3 is TGTGCCTGGAGTCCCAAGGGGTGGGCCAAAAACATTCAGTACTTC. Protein product: CAWSPKGWAKNIQYF. The gene calls are TRBV30 and TRBJ2-4; D might be TRBD1 (5 bases). This CDR3 is built from 15 residues. Trimming cost V 2 bases and J 1 base, with 12 bases left between them. CDR1 and CDR2 (germline): GTSNPN, SVGIG (reference sequence).

This sequence joins TRBV11-3 and TRBJ2-1; 10 bases agree with TRBD1. The CDR3 runs 16 residues. Germline V gene sequence: CDR1 SGHNT, CDR2 YENEEA. The junction had 10 bases not matched to a gene; V was cut back by 3 bases and J by 8 bases. The CDR3 loop is CASSLSSVTGGYEQFF. DNA of the CDR3: TGTGCCAGCAGCTTGAGTAGCGTGACAGGGGGCTATGAGCAGTTCTTC.

V usage is TRBV15 and J usage is TRBJ1-2, with a possible D match to TRBD1 (5 bases). Trimming took 2 bases from V and 4 from J, leaving 11 bases between them. Germline V CDR1 and CDR2: LNHNV, YYDKDF (reference sequence). The CDR3 sequence is 14 residues long. The CDR3 sequence is CATSRQGGGYGYTF. The CDR3 DNA follows: TGTGCCACCAGCAGACAGGGAGGCGGCTATGGCTACACCTTC.

V is TRBV2 and J is TRBJ1-6; no firm D call. In germline, CDR1 is SNHLY, CDR2 FYNNEI. The CDR3 is 14 residues long. V was pared by 7 bases and J by 5 bases, with 12 bases between. In DNA form, the CDR3 reads TGTGCCAGCAAGGCACAGTTAGATAATTCACCCCTCCACTTT. This encodes CASKAQLDNSPLHF.

This chain connects TRBV4-2 to TRBJ2-7; D is possibly TRBD2 (5 bases). The CDR3 covers 16 residues. Between the trimmed V and J ends, which lost 0 bases and 4 bases, there was a span of 16 bases. The germline V gene has CDR1 LGHNA and CDR2 YNFKEQ. The CDR3 sequence: CASSQEVTLATYEQYF. As DNA, the CDR3 is TGTGCCAGCAGCCAAGAAGTTACCCTAGCAACGTACGAGCAGTACTTC.

As DNA, the CDR3 is TGTGCCAGCAGCTTAATGGGGAACAGGGGGCTTCGTGGCTACACCTTC. Translating it yields CASSLMGNRGLRGYTF. V usage is TRBV7-3 and J usage is TRBJ1-2, with 9 bases identical to TRBD1. CDR1 and CDR2 from the germline V gene are SGHTA and FQGTGA. V dropped 1 base and J dropped 7; count of bases not matched to a gene: 10. The CDR3 sequence is 16 residues long.

A few counts support this clone. This chain joins TRBV18 and TRBJ2-6; D is possibly TRBD2 (6 bases). Trimming took off 2 bases at V and 2 bases at J, with 13 bases between the two ends. Germline assignment: CDR1 KGHSH and CDR2 LQKENI. The CDR3 is 17 residues long. CDR3 residues: CASSPRIGGTGANVLTF. In DNA form, the CDR3 reads TGTGCCAGCTCACCAAGGATCGGGGGTACTGGGGCCAACGTCCTGACTTTC. Full variable domain (remainder filled in from reference TRBV18 and TRBJ2-6): NAGVMQNPRHLVRRRGQEARLRCSPMKGHSHVYWYRQLPEEGLKFMVYLQKENIIDESGMPKERFSAEFPKEGPSILRIQQVVRGDSAAYFCASSPRIGGTGANVLTFGAGSRLTVL.

The rearrangement joins TRBV29-1 to TRBJ2-3, with 9 bases identical to TRBD1. The V gene's germline CDR1 is SQVTM and CDR2 ANQGSEA. The CDR3 extends over 13 amino acids. With 6 bases clipped from V and 5 bases from J, the junction kept 6 bases outside the gene matches. The DNA for the CDR3 is TGCAGCGTCCGGACAGGGGTGGGAGATACGCAGTATTTT. The encoded protein is CSVRTGVGDTQYF.

This chain uses TRBV9 with TRBJ1-1; perhaps TRBD1 as D (5 bases). The CDR3 runs to 14 residues. The V end was cut by 0 bases, the J end by 5 bases, with 11 bases between. The germline CDR1 and CDR2 sequences are SGDLS and YYNGEE. The CDR3, as DNA: TGTGCCAGCAGCGTAGGGGGGGGAAAAACTGAAGCTTTCTTT. Protein: CASSVGGGKTEAFF. The full variable domain, in which reference TRBV9 and TRBJ1-1 provide the parts outside the CDR3, is DSGVTQTPKHLITATGQRVTLRCSPRSGDLSVYWYQQSLDQGLQFLIQYYNGEERAKGNILERFSAQQFPDLHSELNLSSLELGDSALYFCASSVGGGKTEAFFGQGTRLTVV.

About this clone: One end of the junction varies from germline; a read error may be responsible. V is TRBV7-7 and J is TRBJ2-1, with TRBD2 matching 8 bases. CDR3 size: 13 residues. Germline values: CDR1 SSHAT, CDR2 FNYEAQ (reference sequence). The CDR3 DNA reads TGTGCTAGCAGCAAGGGACTAGACGATGAGCAGTTCTTC. This encodes CASSKGLDDEQFF.

As concerns this clone: In the same sample, other DNA sequences code for this CDR3. This sequence joins TRBV18 and TRBJ1-5; D unresolved. Germline CDR1 is KGHSH and CDR2 is LQKENI. Trimming shortened V by 6 bases and J by 7 bases, and 10 bases separated the two germline ends. The CDR3 totals 12 residues. The CDR3, as DNA: TGTGCCAGCTCCCCGCCGGGGCAGCCCCAGCATTTT. The encoded protein is CASSPPGQPQHF.

This rearrangement joins TRBV7-8 to TRBJ1-3; D perhaps matches TRBD1 (6 bases). Germline V CDR1 and CDR2: SGHVS, FQNEAQ. This CDR3 has 15 amino acids. Trimming took off 1 base at V and 4 bases at J, with 11 bases between the two ends. In DNA, the CDR3 is TGTGCCAGCAGCTTAGGAGCAGGGGCCGGAAACACCATATATTTT. Residues: CASSLGAGAGNTIYF.

V usage is TRBV12-5 and J usage is TRBJ2-2; 9 bases match TRBD2. Germline CDR1 is LGHNT and CDR2 is FRNRAP. Unmatched junction bases numbered 1, after V lost 5 bases and J lost 6 bases. The CDR3 is 13 amino acids. The CDR3 reads CASGGGGAGELFF. CDR3 nucleotide sequence: TGTGCTAGTGGTGGCGGGGGGGCCGGGGAGCTGTTTTTT. Based on the CDR3 plus reference TRBV12-5 and TRBJ2-2, the full variable domain is DARVTQTPRHKVTEMGQEVTMRCQPILGHNTVFWYRQTMMQGLELLAYFRNRAPLDDSGMPKDRFSAEMPDATLATLKIQPSEPRDSAVYFCASGGGGAGELFFGEGSRLTVL.

This CDR3 is CASSQSGQNNSPLHF. In nucleotides, the CDR3 is TGTGCCAGCAGCCAATCGGGGCAGAACAATTCACCCCTCCACTTT. The gene calls are TRBV16 and TRBJ1-6; maybe TRBD1 (5 bases). CDR1 is KGHSY, CDR2 FQNENV, per germline. The CDR3 length is 15 residues. V was trimmed by 0 bases and J by 7 bases, leaving 10 bases between them.

This rearrangement joins TRBV5-4 to TRBJ2-3; 8 bases line up with TRBD2. The CDR3 loop spans 13 amino acids. Germline trimming cut 10 bases from V and 0 bases from J; bases unmatched to any gene: 4. CDR1 SGHNT and CDR2 YYREEE come from the germline V gene (reference sequence). CDR3 in DNA: TGTGCCTCCCGCGGGGGGAGCACAGATACGCAGTATTTT. It codes for CASRGGSTDTQYF.

This chain connects TRBV10-3 to TRBJ2-7, with D perhaps TRBD1 (6 bases). With 5 bases removed from V and 2 bases from J, the gap between germline ends came to 13 bases. The CDR3 extends over 14 amino acids. Germline CDR1 is ENHRY and CDR2 is SYGVKD. The CDR3 region is CAISPRDTTYEQYF. CDR3 nucleotides: TGTGCCATCAGTCCTCGGGACACAACCTACGAGCAGTACTTC.

The genes are TRBV4-3 and TRBJ2-5, with D perhaps matching TRBD2 (6 bases). CDR3 length equals 16 residues. Germline lookup yields CDR1 LGHNA and CDR2 YSLEER. V was shortened by 0 bases and J by 4 bases, with 15 bases between the two germline ends. As DNA, the CDR3 is TGCGCCAGCAGCCAAGATCCGGGACTGCTTGTAGAGACCCAGTACTTC. Its protein is CASSQDPGLLVETQYF.

This chain uses TRBV6-1 with TRBJ2-1; D possibly corresponds to TRBD2 (7 bases). Trimming cost V 2 bases and J 3 bases, with 17 bases left between them. The CDR3 totals 17 residues. The germline V gene has CDR1 MNHNS and CDR2 SASEGT. CDR3 loop: CASSEWGGPEVYNEQFF. CDR3 DNA: TGTGCCAGCAGTGAATGGGGGGGCCCCGAGGTCTACAATGAGCAGTTCTTC.